The rows below give T cell receptor beta chains drawn from one sample of a study of T cell responses to AZD1222 COVID-19 vaccine. Data came from immunoSEQ multiplex PCR; TCRdb stores just in-frame clones and leaves some out. The sample lists approximately 140,000 clones, over 80% occurring once. Sequenced material: peripheral blood, taken on day 0 of MenACWY control vaccination. These receptors came from an adult in good health. Both conserved end residues are part of each CDR3. Each record gives: J gene, V gene, CDR3 protein.

>TRBJ2-6|TRBV2
CASDLLSSGANVLTF
>TRBJ2-7|TRBV2
CASRDSDSYEQYF
>TRBJ1-2|TRBV27
CASSATGVGGYTF
>TRBJ1-6|TRBV5-1
CASSPGRQGHSPLHF
>TRBJ2-3|TRBV5-1
CASSLRASGSDTQYF
>TRBJ2-1|TRBV7-2
CASSLSGRAGNEQFF
>TRBJ2-7|TRBV5-1
CASSLEGRRLHEQYF
>TRBJ1-2|TRBV6-1
CASSESAGPYGYTF
>TRBJ1-1|TRBV7-7
CASSLARNTEAFF
>TRBJ2-5|TRBV7-2
CASSSFRTGWRETQYF
>TRBJ2-3|TRBV4-1
CASSHLSGQGDTQYF
>TRBJ1-2|TRBV19
CASSIRSPVLNYGYTF
>TRBJ1-1|TRBV5-5
CASSSWTANTEAFF
>TRBJ1-5|TRBV7-2
CASRSGTTVGPQHF
>TRBJ2-1|TRBV7-7
CASSASGGPYNEQFF
>TRBJ1-1|TRBV6-1
CASSDPRAGYTEAFF
>TRBJ1-5|TRBV2
CASSPGNQPQHF
>TRBJ1-2|TRBV19
CASSPRDPRGYTF
>TRBJ2-7|TRBV12-5
CASGLGDRGPSYEQYF
>TRBJ2-1|TRBV24-1
CATGSGRPPHEQFF
>TRBJ1-2|TRBV6-5
CASRHEGFGYTF
>TRBJ1-2|TRBV28
CASSPLGTRYGYTF